Sequencing of this T cell receptor beta chain was carried out in a study of STAT5B mutations in CD4+ large granular lymphocyte leukemia. Whole-study results and caveats: Data were not HLA-matched across samples.

This CDR3 is 14 amino acids long. Germline CDR1 reads KGHSH; CDR2 reads LQKENI. The germline V and J ends were trimmed by 2 bases and 0 bases, with 5 bases remaining between them. This clone has only one observation. The antigen is unknown. The assay was immunoSEQ multiplex PCR, and TCRdb's table has in-frame clones only and misses some. The sample has over 25,000 clones; around 67% are singletons. The source material was CD4+ T cells from blood buffy coats. This clonotype was obtained from a human donor in good health. V usage is TRBV18 and J usage is TRBJ1-5; D unclear. The CDR3 sequence: CASSPGLSNQPQHF. Here the CDR3 DNA reads TGTGCCAGCTCACCAGGGCTTAGCAATCAGCCCCAGCATTTT.